This T cell receptor (beta chain) was recorded in a study of T cells in Graves' hyperthyroidism and ophthalmopathy. Whole-study results and caveats: Also found in blood were most expanded thyroid clonotypes above 0.001.

Used for diagnoses were clinical symptoms, serum thyroxine and TRAb, thyroid ultrasound and orbital computed tomography. Authors of the study amplified TCR beta CDR3 regions from RNA transcripts. The study used the HTBI primer set for a first-round RT-PCR of the TCR CDR3. TCRdb reprocessed the multiplex PCR reads with MiXCR, giving one entry per CDR3 protein. The sample gives 450,000 to 700,000 distinct CDR3 sequences, 40% to 55% of which show up once; 15% to 20% is in the top ten. There are many counts of this clonotype. Antigen: not known. Germline lookup yields CDR1 SGDLS and CDR2 YYNGEE. The CDR3 consists of 14 residues. V lost 0 bases to trimming and J lost 9 bases, with 10 bases between them.

The chain couples TRBV9 to TRBJ1-6, with D unclear. This receptor was taken from an adult woman with Graves' disease, either hyperthyroidism or ophthalmopathy (not recorded which). The sequencing input was peripheral blood or thyroid tissue (not recorded which). The CDR3, as DNA: TGTGCCAGCAGCGTAGGTTCAGGCTTTTCACCCCTCCACTTT. Protein: CASSVGSGFSPLHF.